This entry lists 26 T cell receptor beta chains sequenced from one sample in a study of tumor-infiltrating lymphocytes in primary liver carcinoma. Extraction of RNA together with DNA used 20-30 mg of unsorted bulk tissue. A primer in the constant region served to generate TCR beta cDNA from approximately 500 ng of total RNA. Modified slightly, ARM-PCR produced TCR beta libraries over three nested multiplex PCR rounds. TRBV1-TRBV30 forward primers paired with a C-beta reverse primer drove the first two PCR rounds, roughly 10 cycles each. Each CDR3 protein is one row after TCRdb ran MiXCR on the multiplex PCR reads. The table lists under 110,000 distinct CDR3 sequences, approximately 70% of them singletons. What was sequenced was liver tumor tissue from sampling region 2. Subset described: tumor region T2, inferior pole. The source is a woman between 55 and 75 years old with primary liver carcinoma and hepatitis B virus infection.

As to this clonotype: A much larger clone is a single base away; this may be a read error. This chain links TRBV30 with TRBJ1-4; no firm D call. The CDR3 runs 15 residues. Germline lookup yields CDR1 GTSNPN and CDR2 SVGIG (reference sequence). The CDR3 sequence is CTWNNLGATNEKLFF. Here the CDR3 DNA reads TGTACCTGGAATAACCTTGGGGCAACTAATGAAAAACTGTTTTTT.

Ten or more counts support this clonotype. The chain recombines TRBV29-1 with TRBJ2-3; TRBD1 agrees at 8 bases. This CDR3 region has 14 residues. Trimming at V came to 7 bases and at J to 5 bases, leaving 11 bases not matched to a gene. Germline loops: CDR1 SQVTM, CDR2 ANQGSEA. CDR3 bases: TGCAGCGCCCACCCCAGGGGGCGCGTAGATACGCAGTATTTT. Translating it yields CSAHPRGRVDTQYF.

This clonotype was seen at least ten times. DNA for the CDR3: TGTGCCAGCAGCCGGACAGGGGCGGTGGAGCTGTTTTTT. Residues: CASSRTGAVELFF. This sequence joins TRBV4-2 and TRBJ2-2; 9 bases match TRBD1. The V segment lost 4 bases and the J segment 10 bases; nucleotides outside the gene matches: 4. In germline, CDR1 is LGHNA, CDR2 YNFKEQ. This CDR3 is 13 amino acids long.

Points on this clonotype: Mismatch with germline at one junction end may stem from a read error. In DNA form, the CDR3 reads TGTGCCAGCAGTTTGGCGACAGCCCGGTATGGCTACGCCTTC. This gives the protein CASSLATARYGYAF. J is TRBJ1-2 and V is TRBV28; D may be TRBD1 (5 bases). Germline CDR1 MDHEN, CDR2 SYDVKM. The CDR3 consists of 14 residues.

The table lists this clonotype with many counts. The chain carries TRBV29-1 and TRBJ2-2, with D perhaps TRBD1 (7 bases). CDR3 length: 14 residues. Trimming took 4 bases from V and 5 from J, leaving 14 bases between them. Germline values: CDR1 SQVTM, CDR2 ANQGSEA. The CDR3 sequence: CSVVGRGVTGELFF. Written as DNA, the CDR3 is TGCAGCGTTGTCGGCAGGGGGGTTACCGGGGAGCTGTTTTTT.

Of note for this clonotype: The junction departs from the called germline gene at one end, perhaps through a read error. This chain links TRBV11-2 with TRBJ1-1; no clear D. Germline V gene lookup returns CDR1 SGHAT and CDR2 FQNNGV. The CDR3 spans 14 residues. The CDR3 sequence: CAGSLGRATAEAFF. The CDR3 DNA reads TGTGCCGGCAGCTTAGGACGGGCGACGGCTGAAGCTTTCTTT.

J is TRBJ1-2 and V is TRBV11-2; D uncertain. This CDR3 has 14 amino acids. The germline V gene has CDR1 SGHAT and CDR2 FQNNGV. The CDR3 region is CVCSLEPTSYGYTF. As DNA, the CDR3 is TGTGTCTGCAGCTTAGAGCCTACTAGCTATGGCTACACCTTC.

A word on this clonotype: A single base separates this from a much larger clone, so it may be a read error. V gene TRBV29-1 combines with J gene TRBJ2-5, with 7 positions matching TRBD2. The V gene end was trimmed by 4 bases and the J gene end by 2 bases; junction bases not matched to a gene: 16. Germline loops: CDR1 SQVTM, CDR2 ANQGSEA. The CDR3 runs 17 residues. DNA of the CDR3: TGCAGCGTTGGGGATCTAGTGGGAGGGCCGAGACAAGAGACCCAGTACTTC. Its translation: CSVGDLVGGPRQETQYF. Drawing the rest from reference TRBV29-1 and TRBJ2-5, the complete variable domain is SAVISQKPSRDICQRGTSLTIQCQVDSQVTMMFWYRQQPGQSLTLIATANQGSEATYESGFVIDKFPISRPNLTFSTLTVSNMSPEDSSIYLCSVGDLVGGPRQETQYFGPGTRLLVL.

This chain joins TRBV11-2 and TRBJ1-4; no firm D call. The CDR3 runs to 16 residues. Germline V gene lookup returns CDR1 SGHAT and CDR2 FQNNGV. The ends were cut back, 1 base at V and 8 bases at J, with 17 bases in the middle. CDR3 bases: TGTGCCAGCAGCTTAGTCCTCCTTTCCTCTCGAGAAAAACTGTTTTTT. This translates into CASSLVLLSSREKLFF.

This clonotype has at least ten counts. The chain joins TRBV6-2 or TRBV6-3 to TRBJ2-1; 10 bases line up with TRBD2. CDR1 and CDR2 from the germline V gene are MNHEY and SVGEGT. The CDR3 runs 17 residues. V lost 2 bases and J lost 9; bases outside the gene matches: 13. The CDR3 sequence is CASSYRGSGRGSGEQFF. Written as DNA, the CDR3 is TGTGCCAGCAGTTACAGGGGGAGCGGGAGGGGCTCGGGTGAGCAGTTCTTC.

To note about this clonotype: This sequence may be a read error, since a much larger clone differs from it by one base. V is TRBV4-2 and J is TRBJ2-1; D might be TRBD2 (5 bases). Trimming cost V 4 bases and J 6 bases, with 13 bases left between them. The CDR3 is made up of 14 amino acids. The V gene's germline CDR1 is LGHNA and CDR2 YNFKEQ. The CDR3 sequence is CASSREQRSNEQFF. The CDR3 nucleotides read TGTGCCAGCAGCCGAGAACAGCGGTCCAATGAGCAGTTCTTC.

This clonotype has a count of ten or more. The V call is TRBV29-1, the J call TRBJ2-2; perhaps TRBD2 as D (7 bases). The CDR3 totals 16 residues. Germline CDR1 reads SQVTM; CDR2 reads ANQGSEA. The V and J ends lost 7 bases and 3 bases respectively, with 21 bases between them. The CDR3 loop reads CSAGGRGEEYTGELFF. The CDR3 DNA sequence: TGCAGCGCGGGGGGCAGGGGCGAAGAGTACACCGGGGAGCTGTTTTTT.

The chain carries TRBV5-1 and TRBJ2-2; D possibly uses TRBD1 or TRBD2 (5 bases each). The length of the CDR3 is 15 residues. V was shortened by 0 bases and J by 4 bases, with 10 bases between the two germline ends. The germline CDR1 and CDR2 sequences are SGHRS and YFSETQ. CDR3 bases: TGCGCCAGCAGCTTGGTCGAGGGGACCACCGGGGAGCTGTTTTTT. Translating it yields CASSLVEGTTGELFF.

This chain links TRBV20-1 with TRBJ1-2; D call uncertain. The ends were cut back, 1 base at V and 4 bases at J, with 13 bases in the middle. CDR3 length: 14 residues. Germline CDR1 DFQATT, CDR2 SNEGSKA (reference sequence). CDR3 amino acids: CSARAGLVSYGYTF. In DNA, the CDR3 is TGCAGTGCTAGAGCAGGCTTAGTGAGCTATGGCTACACCTTC.

Ten or more counts support this clonotype. The rearrangement uses TRBV12-3 or TRBV12-4 and TRBJ2-4, with a possible D match to TRBD2 (5 bases). V was clipped by 5 bases and J by 3 bases, with 5 bases between them. The CDR3 contains 12 residues. CDR3 coding DNA: TGTGCCAGCAGTCGGGACAAAAACATTCAGTACTTC. Encoded protein: CASSRDKNIQYF.

The genes are TRBV6-5 and TRBJ1-2; D unclear. The CDR3 consists of 14 residues. Trimming removed 2 bases at V and 2 bases at J, with 9 bases between. CDR1 and CDR2 (germline): MNHEY, SVGAGI. This chain's CDR3 is CASSYEGVNYGYTF. As DNA, the CDR3 is TGTGCCAGCAGTTACGAGGGTGTGAACTATGGCTACACCTTC.

This clonotype was seen a few times. A much larger clone is a single base away; this may be a read error. The chain uses TRBV29-1 and TRBJ2-7; 7 bases agree with TRBD2. This CDR3 spans 13 amino acids. From germline, CDR1 is SQVTM and CDR2 ANQGSEA. V shed 8 bases, J shed 6 bases, and the junction held 13 bases outside the gene matches. The CDR3 DNA sequence: TGCAGCACCCTATGGACTAGTAAAAGCGAGCAGTACTTC. Translating gives CSTLWTSKSEQYF.

On this clonotype: One end of the junction varies from germline; a read error may be responsible. The chain carries TRBV11-3 and TRBJ2-1; 7 nucleotides agree with TRBD2. Germline V lookup: CDR1 SGHNT, CDR2 YENEEA. This CDR3 region has 15 residues. The CDR3 here is CASTLRTCGSLEQIF. CDR3 sequence (DNA): TGTGCCAGCACCTTAAGGACTTGCGGGAGTCTTGAGCAGATCTTC.

The V gene is TRBV5-5, the J gene TRBJ2-5, with D tentatively TRBD2 (5 bases). Looked up from germline, CDR1 is SGHKS and CDR2 is YYEKEE (reference sequence). V shed 9 bases and J shed 2 bases, with 20 bases lying between them. This CDR3 comprises 15 residues. The CDR3 DNA follows: TGTGCCACCAGATTTGGACTCATGAAACAAGAGACCCAGTACTTC. This gives the protein CATRFGLMKQETQYF.

The J gene is TRBJ2-1, the V gene TRBV11-2; 9 bases match TRBD1. Germline values: CDR1 SGHAT, CDR2 FQNNGV. CDR3 size: 17 residues. This CDR3 is CVFSLTHGQGYRGEQFF. The CDR3 bases are TGTGTCTTCAGCTTAACCCACGGACAGGGGTACAGGGGTGAGCAGTTCTTC. The complete variable domain, with remaining parts taken from reference TRBV11-2 and TRBJ2-1, reads EAGVAQSPRYKIIEKRQSVAFWCNPISGHATLYWYQQILGQGPKLLIQFQNNGVVDDSQLPKDRFSAERLKGVDSTLKIQPAKLEDSAVYLCVFSLTHGQGYRGEQFFGPGTRLTVL.

This clonotype was found many times. The rearrangement links TRBV18 to TRBJ2-2; a possible D gene is TRBD1 (6 bases). Germline CDR1 is KGHSH and CDR2 is LQKENI. The CDR3 runs 16 residues. V lost 0 bases, J lost 0 bases, and 8 bases lay in between. CDR3 nucleotides: TGTGCCAGCTCACCACCGGCAGGGGCGAACACCGGGGAGCTGTTTTTT. This translates into CASSPPAGANTGELFF. The whole variable domain, filled in from reference TRBV18 and TRBJ2-2, reads NAGVMQNPRHLVRRRGQEARLRCSPMKGHSHVYWYRQLPEEGLKFMVYLQKENIIDESGMPKERFSAEFPKEGPSILRIQQVVRGDSAAYFCASSPPAGANTGELFFGEGSRLTVL.

On this clonotype itself: One junction end does not reproduce the germline sequence, and a read error may be involved. The chain couples TRBV6-5 to TRBJ2-7, with D hard to call. Germline loops: CDR1 MNHEY, CDR2 SVGAGI. This CDR3 is 15 amino acids long. The CDR3 nucleotides read TGTGCCTGCAGCTCTTCGGGCCCCAACTCCTACGAGCAGTACTTC. Amino acids: CACSSSGPNSYEQYF.

A remark on this clonotype: Given a much more abundant clone one base away, this may be a read error. V usage is TRBV6-6 and J usage is TRBJ2-7, with TRBD1 identical over 8 bases. Germline V gene data show CDR1 as MNHNY and CDR2 as SVGAGI (reference sequence). After removal of 7 bases from V and 3 bases from J, the junction contained 8 bases not matched to a gene. This CDR3 region has 14 residues. The CDR3 loop is CASTYGTGLYEQYF. The CDR3 nucleotides read TGTGCCAGCACTTATGGGACAGGTCTCTACGAGCAGTACTTC.

This clonotype was counted a single time. A much larger clone lies a single base off, so this may be a read error. The V call is TRBV7-8, the J call TRBJ1-5; 7 bases align to TRBD1. CDR1 is SGHVS and CDR2 is FQNEAQ in the germline V gene. V lost 1 base, J lost 5 bases, and 8 bases stayed unmatched. The CDR3 runs 16 residues. In DNA form, the CDR3 reads TGTGCCAGCAGCTTAGTCCTGCGTCAGGGGGATCAGCCCCAGCATTTT. It codes for CASSLVLRQGDQPQHF.

To note about this clonotype: It may be a read error: a sequence one base away is much more abundant. Given the absence of the conserved phenylalanine or tryptophan at the CDR3 end, a read error is likely. This sequence joins TRBV7-8 and TRBJ2-3; weak D call: TRBD1 (5 bases). Deletions cut 5 bases from V and 4 bases from J, with 13 bases between. The CDR3 spans 14 residues. CDR1 and CDR2 (germline): SGHVS, FQNEAQ. For the CDR3, the DNA is TGTGCCAGCAGCCCCCGGACATACTCAGATACGCAGTATTCT. Its translation is CASSPRTYSDTQYS.

The table lists this clonotype with many counts. In nucleotides, the CDR3 is TGTGCCTGGAGTAGAATTGCGAGAACCTACGAGCAGTACTTC. Translating gives CAWSRIARTYEQYF. The V call is TRBV30, the J call TRBJ2-7; no firm D call. The CDR3 runs 14 residues. V lost 2 bases, J lost 2 bases, and 13 bases lay in between. In germline, CDR1 is GTSNPN, CDR2 SVGIG (reference sequence).